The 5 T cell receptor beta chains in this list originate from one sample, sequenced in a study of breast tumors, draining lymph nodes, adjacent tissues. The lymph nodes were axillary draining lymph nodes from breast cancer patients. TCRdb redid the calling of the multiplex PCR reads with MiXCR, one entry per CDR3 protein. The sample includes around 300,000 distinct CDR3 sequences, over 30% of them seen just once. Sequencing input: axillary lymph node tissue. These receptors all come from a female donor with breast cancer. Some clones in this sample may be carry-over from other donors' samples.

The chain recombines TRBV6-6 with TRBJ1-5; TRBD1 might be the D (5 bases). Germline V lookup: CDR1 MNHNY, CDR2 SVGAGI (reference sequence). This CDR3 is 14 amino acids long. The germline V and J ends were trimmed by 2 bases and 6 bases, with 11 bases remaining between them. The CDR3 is CASSYGQGGQPQHF. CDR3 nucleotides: TGTGCCAGCAGTTACGGCCAGGGAGGTCAGCCCCAGCATTTT.

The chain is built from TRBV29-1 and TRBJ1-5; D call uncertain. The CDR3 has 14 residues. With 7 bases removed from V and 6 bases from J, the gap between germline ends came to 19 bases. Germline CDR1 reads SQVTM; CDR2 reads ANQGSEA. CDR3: CSGARIDDLQPQHF. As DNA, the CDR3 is TGCAGCGGGGCCCGGATAGACGATCTTCAGCCCCAGCATTTT.

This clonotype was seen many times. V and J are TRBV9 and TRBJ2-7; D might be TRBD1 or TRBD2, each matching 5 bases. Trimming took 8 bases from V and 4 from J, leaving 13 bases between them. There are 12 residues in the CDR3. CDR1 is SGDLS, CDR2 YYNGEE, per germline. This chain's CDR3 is CARPGGPYEQYF. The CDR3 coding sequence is TGTGCCAGGCCTGGGGGACCGTACGAGCAGTACTTC.

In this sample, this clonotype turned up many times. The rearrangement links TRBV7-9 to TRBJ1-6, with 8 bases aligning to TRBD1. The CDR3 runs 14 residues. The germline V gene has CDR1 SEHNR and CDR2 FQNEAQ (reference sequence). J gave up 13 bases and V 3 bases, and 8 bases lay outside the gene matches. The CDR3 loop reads CASSFTDRAFPLHF. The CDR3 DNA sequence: TGTGCCAGCAGCTTTACGGACAGGGCTTTCCCCCTCCACTTT.

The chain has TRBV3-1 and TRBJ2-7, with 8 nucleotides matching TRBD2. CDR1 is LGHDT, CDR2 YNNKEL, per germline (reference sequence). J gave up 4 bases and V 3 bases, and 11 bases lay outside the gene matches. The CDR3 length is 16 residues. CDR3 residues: CASSHPRAGGVYEQYF. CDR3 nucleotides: TGTGCCAGCAGCCACCCCAGGGCGGGAGGTGTGTACGAGCAGTACTTC.